The source of this T cell receptor (beta chain) is a study of CD8+CD57+ T cells in acquired aplastic anemia. Study-level findings and limits: Controls did not differ significantly from patients in CD8+ Simpson's diversity.

Note on this clonotype: Antigen: not known.

The CDR3 has 20 amino acids. Looked up from germline, CDR1 is SNHLY and CDR2 is FYNNEI. Trimming stripped 4 bases from V and 2 bases from J, with 28 bases between. The TCR beta profiling, which covered VDJ combination and CDR3 sequence, was carried out using genomic DNA as the template. Via MiXCR, TCRdb re-called the reads, giving one row per CDR3 protein. The data contain under 150,000 distinct CDR3 sequences, 40% to 45% of them singletons. The source of this sequence is a human donor in good health, serving as a control. Sequencing was done on a sample of sorted CD4+, CD8+, or CD8+CD57+ T cells (not recorded which) from PBMCs. V gene TRBV2 combines with J gene TRBJ2-3; D possibly matches TRBD1 or TRBD2 (7 bases each). CDR3 DNA sequence: TGTGCCAGCAGTGGACGAGCGGGACAGTTTTTACTGGGCTACACAGATACGCAGTATTTT. Translating it yields CASSGRAGQFLLGYTDTQYF.